The rows below give T cell receptor beta chains drawn from one sample of a study of OX40 agonist ivuxolimab in advanced cancers. Using immunoSEQ multiplex PCR, the repertoire was profiled, and TCRdb retains in-frame clones only, with some absent. The sample lists 37,000 or so clones, about 90% occurring once. This specimen was CD4+ or CD8+ T cells sorted from blood, taken in a trial of the OX40 agonist ivuxolimab. All receptors come from an adult with an advanced solid tumor such as melanoma, head and neck, liver or kidney cancer. Each CDR3 is given with its conserved first and last residue. Each record gives: J gene, V gene, D gene, clone size, CDR3 DNA, CDR3 protein. A D gene is named only where the DNA matches it firmly. Expanded clones get a size class; other rows say once, few or many, or leave the size out.

J gene: TRBJ2-2
V gene: TRBV29-1
D gene: TRBD1
clone size: -
CDR3 DNA: TGCAGCGCGGACAGGGTCGGCACCGGGGAGCTGTTTTTT
CDR3 protein: CSADRVGTGELFF

J gene: TRBJ1-1
V gene: TRBV5-6
D gene: TRBD1
clone size: -
CDR3 DNA: TGTGCCAGCAGCATGGACAGGGGCACTGAAGCTTTCTTT
CDR3 protein: CASSMDRGTEAFF

J gene: TRBJ1-3
V gene: TRBV5-4
D gene: -
clone size: -
CDR3 DNA: TGTGCCAGCAGCCTTAGTGTGGGATCTGGAAACACCATATATTTT
CDR3 protein: CASSLSVGSGNTIYF

J gene: TRBJ2-7
V gene: TRBV27
D gene: -
clone size: few
CDR3 DNA: TGTGCCAGCAGTTCGTCCTCTAGGGGAGCGGCCTACGAGCAGTACTTC
CDR3 protein: CASSSSSRGAAYEQYF

J gene: TRBJ2-5
V gene: TRBV4-1
D gene: -
clone size: -
CDR3 DNA: TGCGCCAGCAGCCAAGATCTTGAGGAGACCCAGTACTTC
CDR3 protein: CASSQDLEETQYF

J gene: TRBJ2-1
V gene: TRBV7-9
D gene: TRBD1
clone size: -
CDR3 DNA: TGTGCCAGCAGCTTAGACAGGGGGTTCTCCTACAATGAGCAGTTCTTC
CDR3 protein: CASSLDRGFSYNEQFF

J gene: TRBJ2-3
V gene: TRBV6-5
D gene: -
clone size: -
CDR3 DNA: TGTGCCAGCAGTTCCCCTGAAACAGATACGCAGTATTTT
CDR3 protein: CASSSPETDTQYF

J gene: TRBJ1-2
V gene: TRBV19
D gene: TRBD1
clone size: -
CDR3 DNA: TGTGCCAGTAGTATGGTCCCCGGACAGGCAGGCGGCTACACCTTC
CDR3 protein: CASSMVPGQAGGYTF

J gene: TRBJ2-7
V gene: TRBV7-9
D gene: -
clone size: -
CDR3 DNA: TGTGCCAGCAGCTTAGTTACGGGGGCCAACGAGCAGTACTTC
CDR3 protein: CASSLVTGANEQYF

J gene: TRBJ2-3
V gene: TRBV27
D gene: TRBD2
clone size: -
CDR3 DNA: TGTGCCAGCAGTTTACTAGCGGGGGCCCTGGGGACGCAGTATTTT
CDR3 protein: CASSLLAGALGTQYF

J gene: TRBJ1-1
V gene: TRBV2
D gene: -
clone size: -
CDR3 DNA: TGTGCCAGTTCTCTAGAGGGGGGTTATGGTGAAGCTTTCTTT
CDR3 protein: CASSLEGGYGEAFF

J gene: TRBJ1-1
V gene: TRBV5-1
D gene: -
clone size: -
CDR3 DNA: TGCGCCAGCAGCTGGACGGGGAGGGGGACTGAAGCTTTCTTT
CDR3 protein: CASSWTGRGTEAFF

J gene: TRBJ1-5
V gene: TRBV10-1
D gene: -
clone size: -
CDR3 DNA: TGCGCCAGCCCCGGCCCGGTACCCCCTTTCAATCAGCCCCAGCATTTT
CDR3 protein: CASPGPVPPFNQPQHF

J gene: TRBJ1-1
V gene: TRBV5-4
D gene: -
clone size: -
CDR3 DNA: TGTGCCAGCAGTTTTACCAGGGATGGGAACACTGAAGCTTTCTTT
CDR3 protein: CASSFTRDGNTEAFF

J gene: TRBJ2-1
V gene: TRBV5-4
D gene: -
clone size: -
CDR3 DNA: TGTGCCGGACACAGTGGGGCGCGGAATGAGCAGTTCTTC
CDR3 protein: CAGHSGARNEQFF

J gene: TRBJ2-7
V gene: TRBV27
D gene: TRBD1
clone size: -
CDR3 DNA: TGTGCCACCGGCCGGGGGACAGGCCCCTACGAGCAGTACTTC
CDR3 protein: CATGRGTGPYEQYF

J gene: TRBJ2-7
V gene: TRBV7-9
D gene: -
clone size: -
CDR3 DNA: TGTGCCAGCAGCTTAGGGCGGGGTCTGAGGAACGAGCAGTACTTC
CDR3 protein: CASSLGRGLRNEQYF

J gene: TRBJ2-7
V gene: TRBV11-2
D gene: -
clone size: few
CDR3 DNA: TGTGCCAGCAAAGCCAGTGCTCTTCCTGGCTACGAGCAGTACTTC
CDR3 protein: CASKASALPGYEQYF

J gene: TRBJ2-3
V gene: TRBV6-4
D gene: -
clone size: few
CDR3 DNA: TGTGCCAGCAGTGACGCAGGGGGGGGTCAGGGCACAGATACGCAGTATTTT
CDR3 protein: CASSDAGGGQGTDTQYF

J gene: TRBJ1-1
V gene: TRBV19
D gene: -
clone size: -
CDR3 DNA: TGTGCCAGTAGTCTACAAGGGGCGAACACTGAAGCTTTCTTT
CDR3 protein: CASSLQGANTEAFF

J gene: TRBJ1-5
V gene: TRBV30
D gene: -
clone size: -
CDR3 DNA: TGTGCCTGGAGTTCCTTGGGGCTCAATCAGCCCCAGCATTTT
CDR3 protein: CAWSSLGLNQPQHF

J gene: TRBJ1-3
V gene: TRBV15
D gene: -
clone size: once
CDR3 DNA: TGTGCCACCAGCAGTGCCAGAAACTCTGGAAACACCATATATTTT
CDR3 protein: CATSSARNSGNTIYF

J gene: TRBJ2-7
V gene: TRBV29-1
D gene: -
clone size: -
CDR3 DNA: TGCAGCGTTGAAGTAACAGATACTACCTACGAGCAGTACTTC
CDR3 protein: CSVEVTDTTYEQYF

J gene: TRBJ2-7
V gene: TRBV11-2
D gene: -
clone size: -
CDR3 DNA: TGTGCCAGCAGCTTAGATCACGGCGACTACGAGCAGTACTTC
CDR3 protein: CASSLDHGDYEQYF

J gene: TRBJ1-2
V gene: TRBV9
D gene: -
clone size: once
CDR3 DNA: TGTGCCAGCAGCGCCTCCGGGGCTCGAGACGGAGGAGCGTATGGCTACACCTTC
CDR3 protein: CASSASGARDGGAYGYTF

J gene: TRBJ2-3
V gene: TRBV7-9
D gene: TRBD1
clone size: -
CDR3 DNA: TGTGCCAGCAGTCGGACAGGGACGCGCTCAGATACGCAGTATTTT
CDR3 protein: CASSRTGTRSDTQYF

J gene: TRBJ1-3
V gene: TRBV5-1
D gene: TRBD1
clone size: -
CDR3 DNA: TGCGCCAGCAGCCCCTACGGGACAGACTCTGGAAACACCATATATTTT
CDR3 protein: CASSPYGTDSGNTIYF

J gene: TRBJ2-7
V gene: TRBV14
D gene: TRBD1
clone size: medium-sized
CDR3 DNA: TGTGCCAGCAGCCTAATACAGGGGGCCCACGAGCAGTACTTC
CDR3 protein: CASSLIQGAHEQYF

J gene: TRBJ1-5
V gene: TRBV7-8
D gene: -
clone size: -
CDR3 DNA: TGTGCCAGCAGCTTAGCGGGCAGGGTTCAGCCCCAGCATTTT
CDR3 protein: CASSLAGRVQPQHF

J gene: TRBJ2-2
V gene: TRBV7-8
D gene: -
clone size: once
CDR3 DNA: TGTGCCAGCAGCGCCCGGACAGCCAACACCGGGGAGCTGTTTTTT
CDR3 protein: CASSARTANTGELFF

J gene: TRBJ1-2
V gene: TRBV7-9
D gene: TRBD1
clone size: -
CDR3 DNA: TGTGCCAGCAGCTTAACGACAGGGGGGTTGCATGGCTACACCTTC
CDR3 protein: CASSLTTGGLHGYTF

J gene: TRBJ2-7
V gene: TRBV27
D gene: -
clone size: -
CDR3 DNA: TGTGCCAGCAGTATGCGGGGATCCTACGAGCAGTACTTC
CDR3 protein: CASSMRGSYEQYF

J gene: TRBJ1-1
V gene: TRBV6-5
D gene: -
clone size: -
CDR3 DNA: TGTGCCAGCAGTTTCGTGAAAGGGGGGAGAACTGAAGCTTTCTTT
CDR3 protein: CASSFVKGGRTEAFF

J gene: TRBJ2-2
V gene: TRBV30
D gene: -
clone size: -
CDR3 DNA: TGTGCCTGGAGCCCGGGTGCCGGGGAGCTGTTTTTT
CDR3 protein: CAWSPGAGELFF

J gene: TRBJ1-2
V gene: TRBV6-1
D gene: TRBD1
clone size: -
CDR3 DNA: TGTGCCAGCGGGGACAGGGGGCGAGGCTACACCTTC
CDR3 protein: CASGDRGRGYTF

J gene: TRBJ2-1
V gene: TRBV6-6
D gene: -
clone size: -
CDR3 DNA: TGTGCCAGCAGTTACTCGATGCCGTACAATGAGCAGTTCTTC
CDR3 protein: CASSYSMPYNEQFF

J gene: TRBJ2-1
V gene: TRBV4-1
D gene: TRBD1
clone size: -
CDR3 DNA: TGCGCCAGCAGCCCTTATAGGGGACAGGGGGCTTACAATGAGCAGTTCTTC
CDR3 protein: CASSPYRGQGAYNEQFF

J gene: TRBJ1-4
V gene: TRBV5-4
D gene: -
clone size: -
CDR3 DNA: TGTGCCAGCCCTTCAGCAGAGGGTCCCGCAACTAATGAAAAACTGTTTTTT
CDR3 protein: CASPSAEGPATNEKLFF

J gene: TRBJ1-3
V gene: TRBV5-6
D gene: -
clone size: -
CDR3 DNA: TGTGCCAGCAGCTCTGGAAACACCATATATTTT
CDR3 protein: CASSSGNTIYF

J gene: TRBJ1-1
V gene: TRBV27
D gene: -
clone size: -
CDR3 DNA: TGTGCCAGCAGTTTATCCCGGGGACAGAACACTGAAGCTTTCTTT
CDR3 protein: CASSLSRGQNTEAFF

J gene: TRBJ1-1
V gene: TRBV19
D gene: -
clone size: -
CDR3 DNA: TGTGCCAGTAGTATATCGACAGGAGGGTCCGAAGCTTTCTTT
CDR3 protein: CASSISTGGSEAFF

J gene: TRBJ1-1
V gene: TRBV6-5
D gene: -
clone size: -
CDR3 DNA: TGTGCCAGCACCTTCGACAGGGAAGCTTTCTTT
CDR3 protein: CASTFDREAFF

J gene: TRBJ2-5
V gene: TRBV5-6
D gene: -
clone size: -
CDR3 DNA: TGTGCCAGCAGCTTGGCGGTACCAGGAAACTACCAAGAGACCCAGTACTTC
CDR3 protein: CASSLAVPGNYQETQYF

J gene: TRBJ2-3
V gene: TRBV7-6
D gene: -
clone size: -
CDR3 DNA: TGTGCCAGCAGCTTAGTGTTCGGGGCAAGTACGCAGTATTTT
CDR3 protein: CASSLVFGASTQYF

J gene: TRBJ2-7
V gene: TRBV5-4
D gene: -
clone size: -
CDR3 DNA: TGTGCCAGCAGCTCCACCGGGGGGCCTGCCGAGCAGTACTTC
CDR3 protein: CASSSTGGPAEQYF

J gene: TRBJ2-3
V gene: TRBV30
D gene: -
clone size: -
CDR3 DNA: TGTGCCTGGAGTGTTTCAGGGGTCTGGGCAGATGCGCAGTATTTT
CDR3 protein: CAWSVSGVWADAQYF

J gene: TRBJ2-2
V gene: TRBV30
D gene: -
clone size: -
CDR3 DNA: TGTGCCTGGAGTGAAACCCCGACCGGGGAGCTGTTTTTT
CDR3 protein: CAWSETPTGELFF

J gene: TRBJ1-2
V gene: TRBV23-1
D gene: -
clone size: -
CDR3 DNA: TGCGCCAGCGGTTACAGCTTCTATGGCTACACCTTC
CDR3 protein: CASGYSFYGYTF